The subject of this entry is one T cell receptor (beta chain). Its antigen is not identified. The data were obtained in a study of cytomegalovirus exposure and HLA in healthy donors. Whole-study findings and limits: Most TCRs appeared rarely, but some public TCRs recurred in many donors.

60 Vbeta and 13 Jbeta primers were used in PCR. Clones were sequenced by immunoSEQ multiplex PCR, and TCRdb holds only the in-frame ones, with some missing. The profile shows fewer than 110,000 clones, 76% of them singletons. The germline gives CDR1 MNHNS, CDR2 SASEGT. CDR3 length: 15 residues. Germline trimming cut 6 bases from V and 7 bases from J; bases unmatched to any gene: 9. The receptor comes from a man aged 40-49 years in good health and CMV-seronegative. Sequencing used PBMCs. The V call is TRBV6-1, the J call TRBJ1-4, with 9 bases matching TRBD1. Here the CDR3 reads CASRSPGTGIEKLFF. The CDR3 bases are TGTGCCAGCAGATCTCCCGGGACAGGGATTGAAAAACTGTTTTTT.